Each of the 12 T cell receptor beta chains below was sequenced from the same sample in a study of cytomegalovirus exposure and HLA in healthy donors. Use of 60 Vbeta and 13 Jbeta primers characterized the PCR. Libraries were prepared by immunoSEQ multiplex PCR; TCRdb keeps only in-frame clonotypes and omits some of them. The table shows about 180,000 clones, with roughly 80% occurring only once. The sample consisted of PBMCs. These receptors were collected from a male donor in good health and CMV-seronegative.

The chain joins TRBV19 to TRBJ2-2, with D tentatively TRBD1 (6 bases). Germline lookup yields CDR1 LNHDA and CDR2 SQIVND (reference sequence). CDR3 length equals 15 residues. V dropped 3 bases and J dropped 4 bases, with 12 bases sitting between them. The CDR3 reads CASSIQGSGTGELFF. CDR3 coding DNA: TGTGCCAGTAGTATTCAGGGGTCGGGCACCGGGGAGCTGTTTTTT.

The chain combines TRBV4-1 with TRBJ2-1, with TRBD2 identical over 8 bases. Germline V CDR1 and CDR2: MGHRA, YSYEKL. V gave up 6 bases and J gave up 4 bases; unmatched junction bases: 11. The CDR3 is 16 amino acids. The CDR3 sequence is CASRGTAGGTYNEQFF. Here the CDR3 DNA reads TGCGCCAGCAGGGGGACGGCGGGAGGCACTTACAATGAGCAGTTCTTC.

The sample holds a few counts of this clone. The chain couples TRBV5-4 to TRBJ2-3; 8 bases agree with TRBD2. The CDR3 contains 16 residues. Unmatched junction bases numbered 7, after V lost 4 bases and J lost 0 bases. Germline V gives CDR1 SGHNT, CDR2 YYREEE (reference sequence). The CDR3 DNA reads TGTGCCAGCAGCACCAAGGGACTAGGAAGCACAGATACGCAGTATTTT. Translation gives CASSTKGLGSTDTQYF.

The V gene is TRBV19, the J gene TRBJ1-5; 7 positions match TRBD1. Germline CDR1 and CDR2: LNHDA and SQIVND (reference sequence). This CDR3 contains 15 residues. With 7 bases clipped from V and 1 base from J, the junction kept 7 bases outside the gene matches. The CDR3 DNA is TGTGCCAGTACCATAGACAGGGTGAGCAATCAGCCCCAGCATTTT. Protein sequence: CASTIDRVSNQPQHF.

The genes are TRBV11-2 and TRBJ2-1; 11 bases match TRBD2. The CDR3 has 17 residues. Trimming cost V 3 bases and J 3 bases; bases outside gene matches: 7. Germline-derived CDR1 and CDR2 are SGHAT and FQNNGV. CDR3 loop: CASSLTVTSGVYNEQFF. CDR3 nucleotides: TGTGCCAGCAGCTTGACCGTGACTAGCGGGGTCTACAATGAGCAGTTCTTC.

This chain uses TRBV19 with TRBJ1-4; unclear D gene. V gave up 2 bases and J gave up 0 bases, with 7 bases separating them. CDR3 length: 15 residues. Germline assignment: CDR1 LNHDA and CDR2 SQIVND (reference sequence). The CDR3 reads CASSIQAATNEKLFF. In DNA form, the CDR3 reads TGTGCCAGTAGTATACAGGCAGCAACTAATGAAAAACTGTTTTTT.

CDR3 in DNA: TGTGCCATCTCCGGGACTAGCGGGGGGAGCACAGATACGCAGTATTTT. Its translation is CAISGTSGGSTDTQYF. V is TRBV10-3 and J is TRBJ2-3, with 15 nucleotides matching TRBD2. Trimming at V came to 8 bases and at J to 0 bases, leaving 3 bases not matched to a gene. The germline gives CDR1 ENHRY, CDR2 SYGVKD. The CDR3 is 16 amino acids.

The chain combines TRBV2 with TRBJ1-2; TRBD1 aligns across 12 bases. After removal of 6 bases from V and 4 bases from J, the junction contained 9 bases not matched to a gene. CDR1 is SNHLY and CDR2 is FYNNEI in the germline V gene. The CDR3 is 16 amino acids. CDR3 DNA sequence: TGTGCCAGCAGAGCGGGACAGGGGGCAGCCCCCTATGGCTACACCTTC. This encodes CASRAGQGAAPYGYTF.

V and J are TRBV5-4 and TRBJ2-3, with D unclear. Trimming removed 5 bases from V and 3 bases from J, with 13 bases in between. The CDR3 is 14 residues long. CDR1 is SGHNT, CDR2 YYREEE, per germline (reference sequence). Written as DNA, the CDR3 is TGTGCCAGCAGTCCAGGATCTGGGACAGATACGCAGTATTTT. The encoded protein is CASSPGSGTDTQYF.

This clone showed up just a few times. This chain links TRBV5-6 with TRBJ2-7; D uncertain. V lost 1 base to trimming and J lost 4 bases, with 9 bases between them. CDR3 size: 13 residues. From germline, CDR1 is SGHDT and CDR2 YYEEEE. In DNA, the CDR3 is TGTGCCAGCAGCTTGACAGAACCTTACGAGCAGTACTTC. As protein: CASSLTEPYEQYF.

The chain employs TRBV14 and TRBJ1-1; D gene uncertain. This CDR3 comprises 14 residues. The V end lost 1 base, the J end lost 1 base, and 7 bases lay between the germline ends. Germline loops: CDR1 SGHDN, CDR2 FVKESK. The CDR3 DNA reads as TGTGCCAGCAGCCAAGGGCTAGCGAACACTGAAGCTTTCTTT. Its translation is CASSQGLANTEAFF.

The chain employs TRBV19 and TRBJ1-2; the D is unclear. The V and J ends lost 3 bases and 7 bases respectively, with 15 bases between them. CDR3 length: 14 residues. Germline CDR1 reads LNHDA; CDR2 reads SQIVND (reference sequence). DNA of the CDR3: TGTGCCAGTAGTATCGAGAATTTGCGAGTTGGCTACACCTTC. As protein: CASSIENLRVGYTF.